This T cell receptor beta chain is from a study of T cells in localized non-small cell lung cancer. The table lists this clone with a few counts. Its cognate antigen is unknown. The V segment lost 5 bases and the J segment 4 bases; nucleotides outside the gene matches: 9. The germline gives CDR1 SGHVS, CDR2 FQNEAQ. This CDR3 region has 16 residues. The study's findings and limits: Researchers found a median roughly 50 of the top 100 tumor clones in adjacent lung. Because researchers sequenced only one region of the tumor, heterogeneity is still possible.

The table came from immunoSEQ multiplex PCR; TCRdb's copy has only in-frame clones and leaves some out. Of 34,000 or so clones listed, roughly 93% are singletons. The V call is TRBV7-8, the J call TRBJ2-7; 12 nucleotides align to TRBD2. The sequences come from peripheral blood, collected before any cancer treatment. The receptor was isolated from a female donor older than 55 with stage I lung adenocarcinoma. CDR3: CASSPTGTSGYYEQYF. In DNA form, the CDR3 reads TGTGCCAGCAGCCCCACGGGGACTAGCGGGTATTACGAGCAGTACTTC.